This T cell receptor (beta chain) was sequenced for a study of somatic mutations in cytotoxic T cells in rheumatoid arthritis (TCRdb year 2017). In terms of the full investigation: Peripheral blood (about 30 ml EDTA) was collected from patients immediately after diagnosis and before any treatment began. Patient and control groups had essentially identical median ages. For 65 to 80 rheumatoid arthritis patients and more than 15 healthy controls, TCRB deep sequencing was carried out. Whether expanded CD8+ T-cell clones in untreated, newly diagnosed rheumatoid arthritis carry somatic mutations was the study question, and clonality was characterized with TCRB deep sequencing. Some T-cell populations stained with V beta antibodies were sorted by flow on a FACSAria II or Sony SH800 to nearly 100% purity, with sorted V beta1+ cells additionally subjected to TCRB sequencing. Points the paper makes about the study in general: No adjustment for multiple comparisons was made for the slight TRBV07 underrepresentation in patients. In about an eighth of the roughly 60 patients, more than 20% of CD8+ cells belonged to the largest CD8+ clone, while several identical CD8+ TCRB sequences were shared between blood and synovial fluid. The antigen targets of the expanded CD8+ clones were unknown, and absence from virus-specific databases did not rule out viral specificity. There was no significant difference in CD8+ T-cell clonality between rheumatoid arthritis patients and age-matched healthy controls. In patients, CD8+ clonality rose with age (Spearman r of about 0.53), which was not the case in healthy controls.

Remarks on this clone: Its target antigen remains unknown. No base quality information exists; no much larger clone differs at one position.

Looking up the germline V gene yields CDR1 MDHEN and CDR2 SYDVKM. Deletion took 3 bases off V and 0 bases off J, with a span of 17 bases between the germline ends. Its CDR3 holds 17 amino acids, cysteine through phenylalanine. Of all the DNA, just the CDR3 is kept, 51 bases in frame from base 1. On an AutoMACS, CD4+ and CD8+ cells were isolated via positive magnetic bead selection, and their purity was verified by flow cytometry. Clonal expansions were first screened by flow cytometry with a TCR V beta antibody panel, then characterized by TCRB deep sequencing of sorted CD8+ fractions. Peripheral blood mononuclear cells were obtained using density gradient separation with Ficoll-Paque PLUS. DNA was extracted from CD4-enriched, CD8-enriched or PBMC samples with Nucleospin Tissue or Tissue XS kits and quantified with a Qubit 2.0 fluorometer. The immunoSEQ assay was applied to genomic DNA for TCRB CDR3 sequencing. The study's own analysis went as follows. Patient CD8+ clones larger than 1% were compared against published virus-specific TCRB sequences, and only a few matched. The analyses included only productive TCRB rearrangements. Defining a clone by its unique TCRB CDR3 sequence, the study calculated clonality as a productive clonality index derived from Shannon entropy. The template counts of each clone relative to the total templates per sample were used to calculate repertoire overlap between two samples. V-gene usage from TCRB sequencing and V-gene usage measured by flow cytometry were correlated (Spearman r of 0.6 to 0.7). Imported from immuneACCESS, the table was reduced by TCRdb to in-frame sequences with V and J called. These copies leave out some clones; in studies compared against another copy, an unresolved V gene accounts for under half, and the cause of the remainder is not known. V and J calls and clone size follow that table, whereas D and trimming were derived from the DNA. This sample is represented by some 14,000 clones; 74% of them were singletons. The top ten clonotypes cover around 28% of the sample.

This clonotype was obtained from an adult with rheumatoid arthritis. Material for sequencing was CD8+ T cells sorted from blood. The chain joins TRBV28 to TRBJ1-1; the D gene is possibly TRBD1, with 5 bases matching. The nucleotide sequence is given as TGTGCCAGCAGTTTCTTTCGCGCAGGGAAGGTGAACACTGAAGCTTTCTTT. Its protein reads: CASSFFRAGKVNTEAFF.